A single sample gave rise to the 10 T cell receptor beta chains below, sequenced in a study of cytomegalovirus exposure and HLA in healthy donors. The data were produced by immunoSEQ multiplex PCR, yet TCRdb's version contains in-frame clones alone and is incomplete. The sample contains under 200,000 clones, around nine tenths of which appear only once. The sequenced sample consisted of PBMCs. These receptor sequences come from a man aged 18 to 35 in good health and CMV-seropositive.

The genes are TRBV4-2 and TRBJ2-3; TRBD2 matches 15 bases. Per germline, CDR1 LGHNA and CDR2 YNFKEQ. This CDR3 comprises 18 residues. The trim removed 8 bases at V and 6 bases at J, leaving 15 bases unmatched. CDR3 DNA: TGTGCCAGCTCCCCAAGGAACGGGACTAGCGGGAGGCGGGATACGCAGTATTTT. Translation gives CASSPRNGTSGRRDTQYF.

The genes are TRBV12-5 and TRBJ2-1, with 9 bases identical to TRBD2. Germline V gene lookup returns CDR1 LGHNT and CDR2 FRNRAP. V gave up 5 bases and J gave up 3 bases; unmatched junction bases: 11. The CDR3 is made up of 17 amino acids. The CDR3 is CASGPPVAGVGYNEQFF. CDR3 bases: TGTGCTAGTGGTCCGCCGGTAGCGGGAGTTGGCTACAATGAGCAGTTCTTC.

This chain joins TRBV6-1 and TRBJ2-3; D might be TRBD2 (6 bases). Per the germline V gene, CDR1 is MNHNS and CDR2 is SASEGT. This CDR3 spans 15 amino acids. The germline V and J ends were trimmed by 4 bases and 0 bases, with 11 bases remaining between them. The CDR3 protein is CASSGLGASTDTQYF. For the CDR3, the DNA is TGTGCCAGCAGTGGACTAGGGGCTAGCACAGATACGCAGTATTTT.

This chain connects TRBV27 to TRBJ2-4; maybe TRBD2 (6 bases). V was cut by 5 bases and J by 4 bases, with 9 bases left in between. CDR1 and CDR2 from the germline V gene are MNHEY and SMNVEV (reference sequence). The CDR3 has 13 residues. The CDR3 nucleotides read TGTGCCAGCAGTCAAAGCGGGAAAAACATTCAGTACTTC. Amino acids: CASSQSGKNIQYF.

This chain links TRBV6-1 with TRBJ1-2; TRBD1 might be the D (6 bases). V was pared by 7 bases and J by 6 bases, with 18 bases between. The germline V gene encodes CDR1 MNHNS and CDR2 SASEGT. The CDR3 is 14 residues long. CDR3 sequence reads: CASTPLGRGNGYTF. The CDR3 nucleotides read TGTGCCAGCACCCCCCTAGGGAGGGGGAATGGCTACACCTTC.

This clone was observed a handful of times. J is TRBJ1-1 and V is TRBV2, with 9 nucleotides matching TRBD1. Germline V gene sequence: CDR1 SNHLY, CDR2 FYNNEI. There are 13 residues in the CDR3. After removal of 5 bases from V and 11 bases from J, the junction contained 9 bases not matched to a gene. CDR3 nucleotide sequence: TGTGCCAGCAGTTGGGACAGGGCAGAGATCGCTTTCTTT. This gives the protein CASSWDRAEIAFF.

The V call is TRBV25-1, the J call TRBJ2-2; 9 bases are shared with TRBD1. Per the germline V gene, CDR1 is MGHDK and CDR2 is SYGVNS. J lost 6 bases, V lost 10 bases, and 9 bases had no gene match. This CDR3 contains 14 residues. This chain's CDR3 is CAIPDRGLSGELFF. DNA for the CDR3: TGTGCCATCCCGGACAGGGGATTGTCCGGGGAGCTGTTTTTT. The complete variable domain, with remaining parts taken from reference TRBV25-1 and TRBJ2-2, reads EADIYQTPRYLVIGTGKKITLECSQTMGHDKMYWYQQDPGMELHLIHYSYGVNSTEKGDLSSESTVSRIRTEHFPLTLESARPSHTSQYLCAIPDRGLSGELFFGEGSRLTVL.

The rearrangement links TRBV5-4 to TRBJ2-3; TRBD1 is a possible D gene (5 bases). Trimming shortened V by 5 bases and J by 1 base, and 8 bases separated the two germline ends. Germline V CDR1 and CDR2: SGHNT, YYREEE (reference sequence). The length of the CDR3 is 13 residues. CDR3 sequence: CASRQTGTDTQYF. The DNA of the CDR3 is TGTGCCAGCAGGCAGACAGGCACAGATACGCAGTATTTT.

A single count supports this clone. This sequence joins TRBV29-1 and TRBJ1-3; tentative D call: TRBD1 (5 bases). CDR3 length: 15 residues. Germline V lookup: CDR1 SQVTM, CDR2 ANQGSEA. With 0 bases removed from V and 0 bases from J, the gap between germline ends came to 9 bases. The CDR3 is CSVEDRQFSGNTIYF. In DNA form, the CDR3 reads TGCAGCGTTGAAGATCGACAGTTCTCTGGAAACACCATATATTTT.

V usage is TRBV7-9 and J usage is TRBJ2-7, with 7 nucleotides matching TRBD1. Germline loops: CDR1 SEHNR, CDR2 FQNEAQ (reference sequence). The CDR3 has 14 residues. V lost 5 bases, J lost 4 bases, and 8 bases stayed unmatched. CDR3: CASSLDRVGYEQYF. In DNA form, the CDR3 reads TGTGCCAGCAGCCTTGACAGGGTCGGGTACGAGCAGTACTTC.